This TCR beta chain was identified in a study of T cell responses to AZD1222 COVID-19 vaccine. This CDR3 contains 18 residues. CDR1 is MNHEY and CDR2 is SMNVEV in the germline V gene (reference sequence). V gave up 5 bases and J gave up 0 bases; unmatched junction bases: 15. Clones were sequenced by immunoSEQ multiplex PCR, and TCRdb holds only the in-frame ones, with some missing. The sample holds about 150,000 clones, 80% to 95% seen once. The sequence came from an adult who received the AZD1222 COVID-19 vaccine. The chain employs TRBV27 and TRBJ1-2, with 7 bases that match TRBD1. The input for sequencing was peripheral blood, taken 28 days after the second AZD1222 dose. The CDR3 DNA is TGTGCCAGCAGTCCTATTTGGGCCGGGACAGTCTCTAACTATGGCTACACCTTC. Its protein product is CASSPIWAGTVSNYGYTF.